This TCR beta chain appears in the sequencing data of a study of blood T cell repertoires in COVID-19. Study-level background: Sites across the United States, Italy and Spain contributed samples from acute and convalescent COVID-19. PBMCs, B-cell-depleted T cells, or T cells were the source of the cDNA or gDNA that made up the material.

The CDR3 contains 13 residues. Trimming stripped 4 bases from V and 0 bases from J, with 6 bases between. The germline V gene has CDR1 LGHDT and CDR2 YNNKEL (reference sequence). This clone was detected a few times. Authors' processing steps: Estimates of nucleated cell counts were drawn from the amplification of reference gene primers. Profiling relied on immunoSEQ multiplex PCR, and the TCRdb table lists in-frame clones only, not all of them. V and J calls and clone size follow that table, whereas D and trimming were derived from the DNA. The table includes 65,000 to 85,000 clones, 88% detected once.

The specimen sequenced was peripheral blood. The TCR comes from a human donor in a cohort sampled during active COVID-19. The rearrangement links TRBV3-1 (or the pseudogene TRBV3-2) to TRBJ1-1; TRBD1 might be the D (6 bases). The CDR3 DNA reads TGTGCCAGCAGCCCAGGGGTGAACACTGAAGCTTTCTTT. It is translated as CASSPGVNTEAFF.